This paragraph covers one T cell receptor (beta chain) sequence. The sample comes from a study of blood T cell repertoires in COVID-19. Measured with immunoSEQ multiplex PCR; TCRdb has only the in-frame clones, and not every one. This sample has over 150,000 clones, with roughly four fifths found just once. CDR3 length equals 14 residues. CDR1 is MDHEN and CDR2 is SYDVKM in the germline V gene. Trimming removed 5 bases from V and 4 bases from J, with 12 bases in between. The gene calls are TRBV28 and TRBJ2-1, with D possibly being TRBD1 (6 bases). The sequencing sample was made of PBMCs or T cells enriched from blood (not recorded which). The clonotype was recovered from a man in his forties who had recovered from COVID-19. DNA of the CDR3: TGTGCCAGCAGTCCGTGGGGGCTTTACAATGAGCAGTTCTTC. Encoded protein: CASSPWGLYNEQFF.